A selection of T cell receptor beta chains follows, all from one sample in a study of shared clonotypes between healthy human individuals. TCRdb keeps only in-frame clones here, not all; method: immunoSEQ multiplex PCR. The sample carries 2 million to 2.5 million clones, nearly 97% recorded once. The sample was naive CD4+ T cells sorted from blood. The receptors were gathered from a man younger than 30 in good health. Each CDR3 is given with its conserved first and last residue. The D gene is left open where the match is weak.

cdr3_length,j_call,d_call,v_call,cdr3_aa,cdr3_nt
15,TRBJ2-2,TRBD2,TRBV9,CASSPGLAVSGELFF,TGTGCCAGCAGCCCTGGACTAGCTGTTTCCGGGGAGCTGTTTTTT
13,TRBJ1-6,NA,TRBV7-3,CASSLYPNSPLHF,TGTGCCAGCAGCTTATACCCCAATTCACCCCTCCACTTT
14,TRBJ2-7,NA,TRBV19,CASSRPGQNYEQYF,TGTGCCAGTAGCCGTCCGGGACAAAACTACGAGCAGTACTTC
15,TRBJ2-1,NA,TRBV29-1,CSAVPQGRQHNEQFF,TGCAGCGCCGTCCCCCAGGGCAGGCAGCACAATGAGCAGTTCTTC
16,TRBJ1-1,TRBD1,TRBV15,CATTGQGYPRNTEAFF,TGTGCCACCACGGGACAGGGATACCCCAGGAACACTGAAGCTTTCTTT
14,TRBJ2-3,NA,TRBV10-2,CASSVLANTDTQYF,TGCGCCAGCAGTGTCCTAGCGAACACAGATACGCAGTATTTT
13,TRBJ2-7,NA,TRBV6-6,CASSYANSYEQYF,TGTGCCAGCAGTTATGCTAATTCCTACGAGCAGTACTTC
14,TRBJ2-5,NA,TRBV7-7,CASSLGTIQETQYF,TGTGCTAGCAGCTTGGGGACGATCCAAGAGACCCAGTACTTC
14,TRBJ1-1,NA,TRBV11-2,CASSLDQGFTEAFF,TGTGCCAGCAGCTTAGATCAGGGTTTCACTGAAGCTTTCTTT
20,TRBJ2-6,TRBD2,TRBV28,CASSLRTSGGAMSGANVLTF,TGTGCCAGCAGTTTGCGGACTAGCGGGGGGGCCATGTCTGGGGCCAACGTCCTGACTTTC
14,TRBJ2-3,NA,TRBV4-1,CASSQEVSTDTQYF,TGCGCCAGCAGCCAAGAGGTGTCCACAGATACGCAGTATTTT
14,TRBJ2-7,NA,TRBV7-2,CASSLYVLTYEQYF,TGTGCCAGCAGCTTATACGTACTGACCTACGAGCAGTACTTC
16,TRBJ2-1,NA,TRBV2,CASSEKGRDSYNEQFF,TGTGCCAGCAGTGAAAAGGGCAGGGACTCCTACAATGAGCAGTTCTTC
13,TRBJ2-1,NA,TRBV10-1,CASSRGTPLEQFF,TGCGCCAGCAGCCGCGGGACTCCCCTTGAGCAGTTCTTC
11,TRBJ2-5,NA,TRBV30,CAWSAEGTQYF,TGTGCCTGGAGTGCGGAGGGGACCCAGTACTTC
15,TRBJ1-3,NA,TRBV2,CASSAARQTGNTIYF,TGTGCCAGCAGTGCGGCCAGGCAAACTGGAAACACCATATATTTT